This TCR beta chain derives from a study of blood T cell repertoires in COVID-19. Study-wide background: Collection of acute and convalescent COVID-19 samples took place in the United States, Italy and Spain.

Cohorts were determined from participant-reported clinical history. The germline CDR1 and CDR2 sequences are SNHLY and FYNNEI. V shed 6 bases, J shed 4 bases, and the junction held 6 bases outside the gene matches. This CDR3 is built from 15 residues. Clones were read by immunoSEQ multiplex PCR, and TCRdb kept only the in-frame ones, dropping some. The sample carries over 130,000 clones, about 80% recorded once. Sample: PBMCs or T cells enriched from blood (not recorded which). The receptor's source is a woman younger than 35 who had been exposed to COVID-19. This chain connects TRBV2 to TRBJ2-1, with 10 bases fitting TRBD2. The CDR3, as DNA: TGTGCCAGCAGCGCCGGGACTAGCGTGTACAATGAGCAGTTCTTC. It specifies CASSAGTSVYNEQFF.